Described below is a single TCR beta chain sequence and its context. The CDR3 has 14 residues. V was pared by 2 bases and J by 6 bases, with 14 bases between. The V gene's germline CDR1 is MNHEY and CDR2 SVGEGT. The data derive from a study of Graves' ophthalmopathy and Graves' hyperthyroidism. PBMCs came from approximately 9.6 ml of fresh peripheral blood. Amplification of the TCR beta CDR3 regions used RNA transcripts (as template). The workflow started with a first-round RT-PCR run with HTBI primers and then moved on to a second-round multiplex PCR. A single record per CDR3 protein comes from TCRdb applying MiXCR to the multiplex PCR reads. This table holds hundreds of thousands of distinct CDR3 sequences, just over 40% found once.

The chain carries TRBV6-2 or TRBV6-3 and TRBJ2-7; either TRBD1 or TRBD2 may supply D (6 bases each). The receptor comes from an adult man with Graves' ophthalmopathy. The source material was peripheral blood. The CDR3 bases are TGTGCCAGCAGTTACAGGGGGGCGCGGGGCGAGCAGTACTTC. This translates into CASSYRGARGEQYF.